One T cell receptor beta chain is described in this entry. From germline, CDR1 is ENHRY and CDR2 SYGVKD. There are 16 residues in the CDR3. With 6 bases clipped from V and 3 bases from J, the junction kept 9 bases outside the gene matches. This specimen belongs to a study of blood T cell repertoires in COVID-19. Across the whole study: Whether acute or convalescent, the COVID-19 samples came from the United States, Italy and Spain. Sample material is recorded as cDNA or gDNA derived from T cells, B-cell-depleted T cells, or PBMCs.

The authors' processing: Counts of nucleated cells, estimated from reference gene primer amplification, were obtained. The table came from immunoSEQ multiplex PCR; TCRdb's copy has only in-frame clones and leaves some out. Clone size and V and J calls were adopted from that table, with D and trimming inferred from the DNA. The sample comprises around 94,000 clones, 65% to 85% of which are singletons, and 6.3% rests with the top ten. The specimen was peripheral blood. This clonotype originated in a man in his sixties with acute or convalescent COVID-19. V usage is TRBV10-3 and J usage is TRBJ2-1; TRBD2 aligns across 9 bases. CDR3 nucleotide sequence: TGTGCCATCAGCTTAAGGGGACTAGCCATCTACAATGAGCAGTTCTTC. Its protein product is CAISLRGLAIYNEQFF.